This T cell receptor (beta chain) was identified in a study of T cell responses to AZD1222 COVID-19 vaccine. This CDR3 is 11 amino acids long. V lost 5 bases and J lost 4, with 8 bases in between. The germline CDR1 and CDR2 sequences are GTSNPN and SVGIG (reference sequence). The repertoire was sequenced with immunoSEQ multiplex PCR; TCRdb's copy has only in-frame clones and lacks some. Among just under 100,000 clones listed, 70% to 90% were seen once. This sequence was found in an adult in good health. Material: peripheral blood, obtained on day 0 of AZD1222 vaccination. The V gene is TRBV30, the J gene TRBJ2-5; D not certain. In nucleotides, the CDR3 is TGTGCCTGGGACTCCCGAGAGACCCAGTACTTC. It translates to CAWDSRETQYF. Complete variable domain (other parts from reference TRBV30 and TRBJ2-5): SQTIHQWPATLVQPVGSPLSLECTVEGTSNPNLYWYRQAAGRGLQLLFYSVGIGQISSEVPQNLSASRPQDRQFILSSKKLLLSDSGFYLCAWDSRETQYFGPGTRLLVL.